This T cell receptor (beta chain) is drawn from a study of massively parallel sequencing of T cell beta chains (dated by TCRdb to between 2009 and 2010). In terms of the full investigation: The study profiled human TCR beta CDR3 diversity in peripheral blood using 5'-RACE, Illumina short-read sequencing and a dedicated short-read assembly strategy. What the study reported, not specific to this receptor: The reported gene usage frequencies may have been skewed by preferential PCR amplification of some TRBV and TRBJ sequences. A unique TRBV gene could be assigned to only about 23,000 (approximately 70%) of the clonotypes. Among 30,000 to 40,000 distinct clonotypes, around 65% of clonotypes but only about 19% of assemblies were accounted for by single-copy clonotypes. Since the RNA was pooled from many donors, the results capture clonotype abundance averaged across the population rather than the repertoire of any individual. Usage of TRBV genes spanned from about 0.01% for TRBV17 up to roughly 25% for TRBV20-1, while TRBJ usage spanned from 1.6% for TRBJ2-6 up to about 17% for TRBJ2-1. When the data were subsampled, the number of clonotypes climbed linearly as read number increased, indicating that sequencing depth was far from saturation. CDR3 beta length spanned 21 to 81 nucleotides, with a peak at 45 nucleotides. Most clonotypes (21,973 of 33,664) were supported by a single sequence read, by which apparent diversity could in principle be inflated.

Sequencing used an Illumina Genome Analyzer II. A RACE product of about 520 bp was obtained after two rounds of nested PCR with TRBC1/TRBC2-specific primers and was gel-purified. A TRBC-specific primer and a template-switching oligonucleotide were used to make first-strand cDNA, with the template-switching oligonucleotide providing a 5' anchor for RACE. Because the RACE amplicon was too long to sequence directly with short reads, the RACE amplicon was concatemerized by ligation and then sheared by sonication. PAGE was used to isolate a size fraction of 100 to 300 bp, and that fraction then underwent shotgun sequencing on the Illumina platform. In separate sequencing runs on an Illumina GAII, 18.8 million 36-nt reads and 21.7 million 50-nt single-end reads were generated. The paper's data handling went like this. Assembly of the pooled 40 million to 45 million reads was performed with iSSAKE using parameters -m 15, -o 2 and -r 0.7. De novo CDR3 beta assemblies were seeded by reads aligning to the ends of Ensembl TRBV gene predictions that carried unmatched junctional bases. Clonotype abundance was estimated from the count of matching assembled contigs rather than from raw read depth. Among the assembled clonotypes, about 2,000 (approximately 6%) contained in-frame stop codons and were discarded, which left approximately 35,000 productive clonotypes. Of the 250 to 300 unique TCR sequences obtained by Sanger sequencing of cloned RACE products, 69% were also present in the Illumina assembly. Using fastp trimming at Q25 and MiXCR clonotype assembly, TCRdb reanalyzed the public sequencing data and kept in-frame beta chains. Rows are combined by CDR3 protein, so each entry shows the most common genes and DNA. V and J calls and clone size were set by TCRdb, not the authors. The sample records about 4,700 distinct CDR3 sequences, around 41% of which are singletons. The ten largest make up about 3% of the sample.

Concerning this clonotype: Its antigen specificity is not known. No much larger clonotype is one base removed from it; base qualities were not supplied.

Looking up the germline V gene yields CDR1 SGHRS and CDR2 YFSETQ. Measured from the cysteine to the phenylalanine, the CDR3 is 14 residues long. Just CDR3 DNA is preserved here, 42 bases in frame from base 1. V and J lose 2 bases and 2 bases, and a span of 11 bases separates them. The donor pool comprised roughly 380 males and some 160 females, all aged about 18 to 45 years. Peripheral leukocyte polyA+ RNA was isolated from approximately 180 liters of pooled peripheral blood. A commercial mRNA preparation from normal human peripheral blood leukocytes pooled from around 580 individuals was used as the starting material.

The material sequenced was commercial RNA from peripheral blood pooled from many donors. The chain links TRBV5-1 with TRBJ2-7; a weak D assignment points to TRBD2 (5 bases agree). The clonotype originates from a pool of human donors in good health; the sample was commercial RNA pooled from many donors. The DNA sequence reads TGCGCCAGCAGCTTTGCGGGCAGTACCTACGAGCAGTACTTC. It translates to CASSFAGSTYEQYF. The full variable domain, completed from the reference TRBV5-1 and TRBJ2-7 proteins outside the CDR3, reads KAGVTQTPRYLIKTRGQQVTLSCSPISGHRSVSWYQQTPGQGLQFLFEYFSETQRNKGNFPGRFSGRQFSNSRSEMNVSTLELGDSALYLCASSFAGSTYEQYFGPGTRLTVT.